These 11 T cell receptor beta chains originate from one sample sequenced in a study of T-cell memory formation after mild COVID-19 (dated by TCRdb to the early 2020s). The method was 5' RACE. Sequencing was performed on an Illumina NovaSeq 6000. TCRdb reran the public reads through fastp at Q25 and MiXCR, keeping productive beta chains. Each entry merges the rows of one CDR3 protein and shows their most common DNA and genes. The sample data list around 340,000 distinct CDR3 sequences, and around 21% of these were observed just once. The top ten constitute roughly an eighth of the sample. Sequencing input: PBMCs or a T cell subset sorted from them (not recorded which). These receptor sequences come from an adult woman who had mild COVID-19 (a few samples of this study predate the infection). The sample titles of this study are shuffled in the database, so cell type and time point are left out; the donor was told from shared clones.

The chain employs TRBV12-3 or TRBV12-4 and TRBJ2-2, with D perhaps TRBD2 (5 bases). The CDR3 runs to 16 residues. Trimming shortened V by 5 bases and J by 5 bases, and 18 bases separated the two germline ends. CDR3 protein: CASSHTLGSGTGELFF. The CDR3 DNA is TGTGCCAGCAGTCATACCCTAGGGTCGGGAACCGGGGAGCTGTTTTTT.

The chain carries TRBV10-3 and TRBJ1-1, with D maybe TRBD1 (5 bases). Trimming left V 0 bases short and J 0 bases short, with 11 bases between. The germline gives CDR1 ENHRY, CDR2 SYGVKD. This CDR3 spans 16 amino acids. The DNA for the CDR3 is TGTGCCATCAGTGAGTCGGACACCCGTATGAACACTGAAGCTTTCTTT. Translating it yields CAISESDTRMNTEAFF.

This clonotype came up many times. The chain couples TRBV5-1 to TRBJ1-1; 7 positions match TRBD1. The CDR3 runs 15 residues. The ends lost 2 bases at V and 4 bases at J; junction bases unmatched: 8. Germline V gene lookup returns CDR1 SGHRS and CDR2 YFSETQ. The DNA for the CDR3 is TGCGCCAGCAGCTTCACCGGGACAGCATTCACTGAAGCTTTCTTT. Its protein product is CASSFTGTAFTEAFF.

The V call is TRBV7-9, the J call TRBJ1-1, with 7 positions matching TRBD1. Germline V gives CDR1 SEHNR, CDR2 FQNEAQ (reference sequence). There are 18 residues in the CDR3. V shed 0 bases and J 3 bases; nucleotides not matched to a gene: 13. The CDR3 region has the DNA TGTGCCAGCAGCTTAGCCGTACACCACTCAGGGGGTCACACTGAAGCTTTCTTT. Translated: CASSLAVHHSGGHTEAFF.

A few counts support this clonotype. V and J are TRBV3-1 and TRBJ2-1, with D hard to call. Looked up from germline, CDR1 is LGHDT and CDR2 is YNNKEL (reference sequence). There are 13 residues in the CDR3. Between the trimmed V and J ends, which lost 5 bases and 7 bases, there was a span of 12 bases. CDR3 DNA: TGTGCCAGCAGCGTCGTTATCGGGAATGAGCAGTTCTTC. This encodes CASSVVIGNEQFF.

This clonotype was picked up a small number of times. The chain combines TRBV7-7 with TRBJ2-1; a weak D match, TRBD2 (6 bases). Germline lookup yields CDR1 SSHAT and CDR2 FNYEAQ (reference sequence). This CDR3 is 17 amino acids long. With 6 bases removed from V and 0 bases from J, the gap between germline ends came to 18 bases. Written as DNA, the CDR3 is TGTGCCAGCAGTGGAGGGGCCCACCCCTTCTCCTACAATGAGCAGTTCTTC. This encodes CASSGGAHPFSYNEQFF. Full variable domain (remainder filled in from reference TRBV7-7 and TRBJ2-1): GAGVSQSPRYKVTKRGQDVTLRCDPISSHATLYWYQQALGQGPEFLTYFNYEAQPDKSGLPSDRFSAERPEGSISTLTIQRTEQRDSAMYRCASSGGAHPFSYNEQFFGPGTRLTVL.

In its sample, this clonotype was seen a few times. The chain employs TRBV6-5 and TRBJ1-5, with a tentative D call TRBD1 (5 bases). The CDR3 totals 13 residues. Trimming left V 8 bases short and J 1 base short, with 9 bases between. Germline V gene sequence: CDR1 MNHEY, CDR2 SVGAGI. The CDR3 DNA follows: TGTGCCAGCCGGGGCGGGAGCAATCAGCCCCAGCATTTT. It translates to CASRGGSNQPQHF.

The chain carries TRBV9 and TRBJ2-3, with 9 bases lining up with TRBD2. From germline, CDR1 is SGDLS and CDR2 YYNGEE. Trimming removed 0 bases from V and 1 base from J; junction bases left unmatched: 6. The CDR3 consists of 17 residues. For the CDR3, the DNA is TGTGCCAGCAGCGTAGCCTTGGCTAGCGGGGGCACAGATACGCAGTATTTT. It is translated as CASSVALASGGTDTQYF.

The gene calls are TRBV2 and TRBJ1-5; weak D call: TRBD1 (5 bases). The V and J ends lost 0 bases and 11 bases respectively, with 14 bases between them. CDR3 size: 14 residues. Per germline, CDR1 SNHLY and CDR2 FYNNEI. The CDR3 DNA reads as TGTGCCAGCAGTGAAGCGGGGGTGCACCCAGCCCAGCATTTT. It yields the protein CASSEAGVHPAQHF.

This clonotype was observed a few times. The chain recombines TRBV5-5 with TRBJ1-2; D possibly corresponds to TRBD1 (6 bases). This CDR3 region has 13 residues. Germline V CDR1 and CDR2: SGHKS, YYEKEE (reference sequence). The V gene lost 5 bases and the J gene lost 5 bases, with 13 bases spanning the gap. CDR3 protein: CASRPDSYYGYTF. In DNA form, the CDR3 reads TGTGCCAGCAGGCCGGACAGCTATTATGGCTACACCTTC. The whole variable domain, filled in from reference TRBV5-5 and TRBJ1-2, reads DAGVTQSPTHLIKTRGQQVTLRCSPISGHKSVSWYQQVLGQGPQFIFQYYEKEERGRGNFPDRFSARQFPNYSSELNVNALLLGDSALYLCASRPDSYYGYTFGSGTRLTVV.

This chain uses TRBV20-1 with TRBJ1-4; D is perhaps TRBD1 (5 bases). V was shortened by 3 bases and J by 8 bases, with 16 bases between the two germline ends. Per the germline V gene, CDR1 is DFQATT and CDR2 is SNEGSKA (reference sequence). The CDR3 consists of 14 residues. The CDR3 protein is CSASSGARVEKLFF. Written as DNA, the CDR3 is TGCAGTGCTAGTTCCGGGGCTCGAGTGGAAAAACTGTTTTTT.